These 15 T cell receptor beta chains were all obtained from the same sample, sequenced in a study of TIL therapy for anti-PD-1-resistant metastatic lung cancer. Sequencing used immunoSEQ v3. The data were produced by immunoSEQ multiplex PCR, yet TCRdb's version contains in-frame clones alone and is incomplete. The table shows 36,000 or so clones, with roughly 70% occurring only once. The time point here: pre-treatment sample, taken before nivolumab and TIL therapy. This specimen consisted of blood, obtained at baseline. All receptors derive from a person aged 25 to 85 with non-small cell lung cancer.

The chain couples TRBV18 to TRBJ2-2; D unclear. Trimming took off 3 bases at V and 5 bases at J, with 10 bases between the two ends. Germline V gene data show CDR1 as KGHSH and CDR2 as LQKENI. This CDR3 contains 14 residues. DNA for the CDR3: TGTGCCAGCTCACCGGGTGCGTGGACCGGGGAGCTGTTTTTT. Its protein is CASSPGAWTGELFF.

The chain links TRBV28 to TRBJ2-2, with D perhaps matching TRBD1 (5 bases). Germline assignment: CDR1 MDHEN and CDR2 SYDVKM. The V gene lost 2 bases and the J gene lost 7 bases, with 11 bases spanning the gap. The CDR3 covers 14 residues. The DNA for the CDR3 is TGTGCCAGCAGTTTACAGGGCTGGAACGGGGAGCTGTTTTTT. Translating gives CASSLQGWNGELFF.

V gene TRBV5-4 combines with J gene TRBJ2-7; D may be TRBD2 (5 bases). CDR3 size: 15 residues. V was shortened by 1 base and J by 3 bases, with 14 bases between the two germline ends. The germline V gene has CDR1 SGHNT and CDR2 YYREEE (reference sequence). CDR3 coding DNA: TGTGCCAGCAGCTTGACTAGGGAGTCGGGCTACGAGCAGTACTTC. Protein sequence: CASSLTRESGYEQYF.

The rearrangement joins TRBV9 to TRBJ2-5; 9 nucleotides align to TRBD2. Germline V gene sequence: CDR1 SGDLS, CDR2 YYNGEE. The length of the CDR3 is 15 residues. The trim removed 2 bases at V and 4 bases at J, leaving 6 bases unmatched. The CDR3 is CASSVAGGQGETQYF. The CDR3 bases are TGTGCCAGCAGCGTGGCGGGGGGGCAAGGAGAGACCCAGTACTTC. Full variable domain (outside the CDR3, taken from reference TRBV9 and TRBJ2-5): DSGVTQTPKHLITATGQRVTLRCSPRSGDLSVYWYQQSLDQGLQFLIQYYNGEERAKGNILERFSAQQFPDLHSELNLSSLELGDSALYFCASSVAGGQGETQYFGPGTRLLVL.

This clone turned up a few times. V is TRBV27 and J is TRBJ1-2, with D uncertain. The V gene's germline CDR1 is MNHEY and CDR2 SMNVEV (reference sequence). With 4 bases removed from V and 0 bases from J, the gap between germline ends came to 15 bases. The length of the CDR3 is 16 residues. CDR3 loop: CASSSVGGSANYGYTF. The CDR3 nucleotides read TGTGCCAGCAGTTCGGTGGGAGGCTCGGCTAACTATGGCTACACCTTC.

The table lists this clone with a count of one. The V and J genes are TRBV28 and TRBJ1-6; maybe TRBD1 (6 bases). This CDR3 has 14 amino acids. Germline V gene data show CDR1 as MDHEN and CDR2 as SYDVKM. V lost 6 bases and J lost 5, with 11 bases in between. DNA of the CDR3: TGTGCCAGCAGGACTAGGGGGAATAATTCACCCCTCCACTTT. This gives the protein CASRTRGNNSPLHF.

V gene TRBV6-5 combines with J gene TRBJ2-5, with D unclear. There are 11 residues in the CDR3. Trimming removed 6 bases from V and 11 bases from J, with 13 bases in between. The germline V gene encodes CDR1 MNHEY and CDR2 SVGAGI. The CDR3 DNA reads TGTGCCAGCAGGGGGTTGGGTGAGCAGTACTTC. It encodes CASRGLGEQYF.

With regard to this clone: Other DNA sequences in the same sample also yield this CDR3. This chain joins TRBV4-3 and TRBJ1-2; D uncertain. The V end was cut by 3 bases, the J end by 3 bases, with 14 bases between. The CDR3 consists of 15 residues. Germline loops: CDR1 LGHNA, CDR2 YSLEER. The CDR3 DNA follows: TGCGCCAGCAGCCAGGGCCAACCCGGGGACTATGGCTACACCTTC. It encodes CASSQGQPGDYGYTF.

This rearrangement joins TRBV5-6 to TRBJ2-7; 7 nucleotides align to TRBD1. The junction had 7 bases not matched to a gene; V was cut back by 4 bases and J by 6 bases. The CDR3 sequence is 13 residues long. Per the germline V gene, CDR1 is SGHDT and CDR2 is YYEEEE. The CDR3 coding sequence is TGTGCCAGCAGCAGGACAGGCTTTGGCGAGCAGTACTTC. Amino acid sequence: CASSRTGFGEQYF.

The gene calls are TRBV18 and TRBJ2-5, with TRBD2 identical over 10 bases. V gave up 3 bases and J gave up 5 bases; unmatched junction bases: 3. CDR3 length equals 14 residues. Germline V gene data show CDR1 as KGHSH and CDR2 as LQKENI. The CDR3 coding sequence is TGTGCCAGCTCACCGGTGACTAGCGGGGAGACCCAGTACTTC. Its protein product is CASSPVTSGETQYF.

For the CDR3, the DNA is TGCGCCAGCAGCCAAGAGGGGACTGACTATCACTCTGGGGCCAACGTCCTGACTTTC. Amino acids: CASSQEGTDYHSGANVLTF. V and J are TRBV4-3 and TRBJ2-6; weak D call: TRBD2 (6 bases). The CDR3 consists of 19 residues. Germline assignment: CDR1 LGHNA and CDR2 YSLEER. V was trimmed by 0 bases and J by 0 bases, leaving 15 bases between them.

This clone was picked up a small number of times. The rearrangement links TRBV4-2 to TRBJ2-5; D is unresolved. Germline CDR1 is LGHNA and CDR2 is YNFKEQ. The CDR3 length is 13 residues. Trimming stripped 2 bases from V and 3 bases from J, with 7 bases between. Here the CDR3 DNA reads TGTGCCAGCAGCCAATCAACAAAAGAGACCCAGTACTTC. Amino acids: CASSQSTKETQYF.

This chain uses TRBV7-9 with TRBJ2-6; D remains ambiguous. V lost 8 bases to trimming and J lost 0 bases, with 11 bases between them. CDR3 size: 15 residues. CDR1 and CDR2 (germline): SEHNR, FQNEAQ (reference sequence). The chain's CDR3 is CASGIDRSGANVLTF. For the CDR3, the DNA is TGTGCCAGCGGTATAGATCGCTCTGGGGCCAACGTCCTGACTTTC.

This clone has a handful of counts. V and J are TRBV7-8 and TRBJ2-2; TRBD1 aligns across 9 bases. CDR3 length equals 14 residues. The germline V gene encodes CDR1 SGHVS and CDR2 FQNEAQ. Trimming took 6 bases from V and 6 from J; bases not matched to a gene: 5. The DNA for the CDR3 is TGTGCCAGCAGGCGGGACAGGGTATCCGGGGAGCTGTTTTTT. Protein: CASRRDRVSGELFF.

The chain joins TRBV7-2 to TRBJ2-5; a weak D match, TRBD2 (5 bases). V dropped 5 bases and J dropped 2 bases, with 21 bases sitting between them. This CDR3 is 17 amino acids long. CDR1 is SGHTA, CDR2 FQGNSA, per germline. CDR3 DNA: TGTGCCAGCAGCCCCTACGTTTCCCCCGGGAAGCAAGAGACCCAGTACTTC. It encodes CASSPYVSPGKQETQYF.